Listed below are T cell receptor beta chains from one sample, sequenced in a study of identical twins. TCRdb reprocessed the 5' RACE reads with MiXCR, giving one entry per CDR3 protein. The sample records about 100,000 distinct CDR3 sequences, about 6% being singletons. The sequencing input was memory T cells sorted from blood. Receptors originate from a woman in her forties or fifties in good health. The CDR3 runs from the conserved cysteine through the conserved F or W. The order of the fields is V gene, D gene, clone size, J gene, CDR3 protein, CDR3 DNA. A D gene is named only where the DNA matches it firmly. Some rows have no size entry. The others give once, few or many, or a class for an expanded clone.

TRBV28	TRBD1	many	TRBJ2-5	CASSLTGGGETQYF	TGTGCCAGCAGTCTTACAGGGGGCGGGGAGACCCAGTACTTC
TRBV12-3/TRBV12-4	.	many	TRBJ1-2	CASTEHLGGYTF	TGTGCCAGCACCGAACACCTAGGCGGCTACACCTTC
TRBV24-1	.	many	TRBJ2-3	CATSDSRTVDTQYF	TGTGCCACCAGTGATTCCAGGACAGTAGATACGCAGTATTTT
TRBV29-1	TRBD1	many	TRBJ2-2	CSAGQAAAGELFF	TGCAGCGCTGGACAGGCGGCCGCCGGGGAGCTGTTTTTT
TRBV20-1	.	.	TRBJ2-7	CSAQERPNYEQYF	TGCAGTGCCCAAGAGAGACCTAACTACGAGCAGTACTTC
TRBV7-2	.	few	TRBJ2-1	CASSARGGSYNEQFF	TGTGCCAGCAGCGCCCGAGGGGGCTCCTACAATGAGCAGTTCTTC
TRBV5-1	TRBD1	many	TRBJ1-2	CASSLAGDSALYGYTF	TGCGCCAGCAGCTTGGCGGGGGACAGCGCCCTCTATGGCTACACCTTC
TRBV5-6	.	many	TRBJ2-6	CASSRNRGPGANVLTF	TGTGCCAGCAGTCGAAACCGAGGGCCTGGGGCCAACGTCCTGACTTTC
TRBV6-6	.	many	TRBJ2-7	CASSYSEALGYEQYF	TGTGCCAGCAGTTACTCCGAGGCCTTGGGTTACGAGCAGTACTTC
TRBV6-4	TRBD2	many	TRBJ2-3	CASSDGGRGGDTQYF	TGTGCCAGCAGTGACGGCGGGAGGGGGGGAGATACGCAGTATTTT
TRBV20-1	TRBD2	many	TRBJ2-7	CSVAGLAGAGEQYF	TGCAGTGTTGCGGGACTAGCGGGAGCAGGCGAGCAGTACTTC
TRBV2	TRBD1	.	TRBJ2-2	CASSRGGRGELFF	TGTGCCAGCAGCAGAGGGGGCCGGGGGGAGCTGTTTTTT
TRBV7-2	.	many	TRBJ1-2	CASSLGTEFRANYGYTF	TGTGCCAGCAGCTTAGGAACTGAGTTTAGGGCTAACTATGGCTACACCTTC
TRBV20-1	TRBD2	.	TRBJ2-3	CSANIGGARTDTQYF	TGCAGTGCAAACATCGGGGGGGCCCGCACAGATACGCAGTATTTT
TRBV2	.	many	TRBJ1-1	CASSNAMNTEAFF	TGTGCCAGCAGTAACGCCATGAACACTGAAGCTTTCTTT
TRBV24-1	.	many	TRBJ2-1	CATSRGEQQFF	TGTGCCACCAGTAGGGGAGAGCAGCAGTTCTTC
TRBV20-1	.	many	TRBJ2-1	CSARDIPLISYNEQFF	TGCAGTGCTAGAGATATTCCCCTGATCTCCTACAATGAGCAGTTCTTC
TRBV29-1	.	many	TRBJ1-2	CSVGQDSYYGYTF	TGCAGCGTTGGACAGGACTCCTACTATGGCTACACCTTC
TRBV10-3	.	many	TRBJ2-5	CAISEKETQYF	TGTGCCATCAGTGAGAAGGAGACCCAGTACTTC
TRBV14	TRBD2	many	TRBJ2-1	CASSLGLVGYNEQFF	TGTGCCAGCAGCCTCGGACTAGTCGGGTACAATGAGCAGTTCTTC
TRBV12-3/TRBV12-4	TRBD2	many	TRBJ2-3	CASSRLAGAKDTQYF	TGTGCCAGCAGCCGACTAGCGGGAGCGAAAGATACGCAGTATTTT
TRBV7-2	.	many	TRBJ2-3	CASSLVGAGAQDTQYF	TGTGCCAGCAGCTTAGTCGGAGCTGGCGCCCAGGATACGCAGTATTTT
TRBV10-3	.	many	TRBJ2-1	CAISPGGVVNEQFF	TGTGCCATCAGTCCAGGGGGGGTAGTTAATGAGCAGTTCTTC
TRBV7-9	TRBD1	few	TRBJ1-1	CASSPPDREAFF	TGTGCCAGCAGCCCGCCGGACAGGGAAGCTTTCTTT
TRBV19	.	.	TRBJ2-7	CASSIDRGDEQYF	TGTGCCAGTAGTATCGACCGGGGAGACGAGCAGTACTTC
TRBV12-5	TRBD1	many	TRBJ2-1	CASGPWDRAHNEQFF	TGTGCTAGTGGACCGTGGGACAGGGCCCACAATGAGCAGTTCTTC
TRBV28	.	many	TRBJ2-7	CASSLGGAGSYEQYF	TGTGCCAGCAGTTTAGGAGGGGCGGGTAGCTACGAGCAGTACTTC
TRBV6-4	.	many	TRBJ2-1	CASSVGAEGSNEQFF	TGTGCCAGCAGTGTGGGGGCGGAGGGGTCCAATGAGCAGTTCTTC
TRBV29-1	.	many	TRBJ2-3	CSARTPSTDTQYF	TGCAGCGCCCGGACGCCTAGCACAGATACGCAGTATTTT
TRBV28	TRBD2	.	TRBJ2-3	CASRKRDLVADTQYF	TGTGCCAGCAGAAAGCGGGATCTTGTAGCAGATACGCAGTATTTT
TRBV12-3/TRBV12-4	.	many	TRBJ2-7	CASSSRGPPYF	TGTGCCAGCAGTTCCCGGGGGCCCCCGTACTTC
TRBV7-9	.	few	TRBJ1-2	CASSWGGSNYGYTF	TGTGCCAGCAGCTGGGGGGGTTCCAACTATGGCTACACCTTC
TRBV7-8	.	many	TRBJ2-3	CASSLVIPRSTDTQYF	TGTGCCAGCAGCTTAGTGATCCCCAGGAGCACAGATACGCAGTATTTT
TRBV27	.	many	TRBJ2-2	CASSLEGWELFF	TGTGCCAGCAGTTTAGAGGGGTGGGAGCTGTTTTTT
TRBV7-2	.	many	TRBJ2-2	CASSKEQGTGELFF	TGTGCCAGCAGCAAAGAACAGGGCACCGGGGAGCTGTTTTTT
TRBV4-1	.	many	TRBJ1-5	CASSQATGRNQPQHF	TGCGCCAGCAGCCAAGCGACAGGCCGCAATCAGCCCCAGCATTTT
TRBV3-1	.	many	TRBJ2-7	CASQGNGGEQYF	TGTGCCAGCCAGGGTAACGGTGGCGAGCAGTACTTC
TRBV7-3	.	many	TRBJ1-1	CASRKTQNTEAFF	TGTGCCAGCAGAAAGACACAGAACACTGAAGCTTTCTTT
TRBV12-3/TRBV12-4	TRBD2	many	TRBJ2-7	CASSLAGGPFYEQYF	TGTGCCAGCAGTTTAGCGGGAGGGCCTTTCTACGAGCAGTACTTC
TRBV4-1	.	many	TRBJ2-2	CASSQPTTNTGELFF	TGCGCCAGCAGCCAACCAACTACGAACACCGGGGAGCTGTTTTTT
TRBV5-6	TRBD2	many	TRBJ2-1	CASSSTPAGNSYNEQFF	TGTGCCAGCAGCTCGACCCCAGCGGGAAACTCCTACAATGAGCAGTTCTTC
TRBV5-1	.	few	TRBJ2-3	CASSLQDYYLDTQYF	TGCGCCAGCAGCTTACAGGACTACTATCTAGATACGCAGTATTTT
TRBV6-1	.	.	TRBJ2-5	CASRTPGGQETQYF	TGTGCCAGCAGGACCCCCGGGGGCCAAGAGACCCAGTACTTC
TRBV27	TRBD1	many	TRBJ1-6	CASSWDRGQPLHF	TGTGCCAGCAGCTGGGACAGGGGACAACCCCTCCACTTT
TRBV7-8	.	few	TRBJ2-1	CASSLAGTRGWNNEQFF	TGTGCCAGCAGCTTAGCCGGGACACGGGGTTGGAACAATGAGCAGTTCTTC
TRBV29-1	.	many	TRBJ2-7	CSVEGRQHPTSYEQYF	TGCAGCGTTGAAGGGCGGCAACACCCCACCTCCTACGAGCAGTACTTC
TRBV30	TRBD1	.	TRBJ1-2	CAWSVGQAPGYTF	TGTGCCTGGAGTGTAGGACAGGCCCCTGGCTACACCTTC
TRBV12-3/TRBV12-4	.	many	TRBJ2-2	CASSLGAVNTGELFF	TGTGCCAGCAGTTTAGGAGCGGTGAACACCGGGGAGCTGTTTTTT
TRBV15	TRBD1	many	TRBJ2-2	CATSGQGTGELFF	TGTGCCACCAGCGGACAGGGAACCGGGGAGCTGTTTTTT
TRBV15	.	.	TRBJ1-4	CATSRDRGEKLFF	TGTGCCACCAGCAGAGATCGGGGTGAAAAACTGTTTTTT
TRBV29-1	.	many	TRBJ1-2	CSAGAGGGYTF	TGCAGCGCCGGGGCGGGGGGAGGCTACACCTTC
TRBV20-1	.	few	TRBJ1-1	CSASHGARNTEAFF	TGCAGTGCTAGCCACGGAGCACGGAACACTGAAGCTTTCTTT
TRBV6-4	.	many	TRBJ2-3	CASSDNQDTDTQYF	TGTGCCAGCAGTGACAACCAGGACACAGATACGCAGTATTTT